This record covers a single TCR beta chain. Its antigen is currently not known. Base qualities are missing; no much larger clone stands one base away. After more than 9 days of culture, CD4+ T cells were isolated with the EasySep CD4+ T cell isolation kit. Two doses of either the BNT162b2 or the mRNA-1273 mRNA SARS-CoV-2 vaccine were administered to participants. Healthy vaccine recipients had no prior SARS-CoV-2 infection, confirmed by negative nucleocapsid antibodies before and after vaccination. Half of the culture medium was replaced with fresh IL-2-containing medium on days 3 and 7. Unless noted otherwise, every peptide stimulation condition was grown in triplicate wells. PBMC were separated from whole blood using Ficoll-Paque Plus gradient centrifugation and were then either cryopreserved at -140C or used fresh. The QIAamp micro DNA kit was used to extract genomic DNA from the cultured CD4+ T cells.

The CDR3 has 13 amino acids, counting the end cysteine and phenylalanine. Only the CDR3 DNA is retained, 39 bases long and in frame from the first base. V drops 6 bases and J drops 5 bases, leaving 13 bases in between. From the germline V gene, CDR1 is LGHNA and CDR2 is YNFKEQ. The library was produced with the immunoSEQ multiplex PCR assay. DNA from the cultured, isolated CD4+ T cells was subjected to TCR beta CDR3 sequencing. The authors' pipeline ran thus. Non-productive TCR sequences were removed and reads were trimmed to the CDR3 region, keeping CDR3s of at least 7 amino acids. The MANAFEST web app was used to pick out antigen-specific clonotypes by comparing their expansion in peptide wells with that in reference cultures. Positive clones required FDR<0.05 expansion versus reference and all other wells, odds ratio above 5, and frequency above 0.1% in two replicate wells. Clonotypes significantly expanded in SARS-CoV-2 spike wells and in at least one common cold coronavirus spike condition were defined as cross-reactive. Using the stringdist R package, CDR3 similarity was measured by Levenshtein distance, and unrooted trees were constructed with ape in R 3.6.1. The source is immuneACCESS, and TCRdb retained only in-frame sequences with V and J called. Part of the clones is not carried over; for the studies checked, unresolved V genes explain less than half of this, and the remainder is unexplained. That table supplies the V and J calls and clone size; D and trimming were determined from the DNA. The sample table lists approximately 74,000 clones, about 73% of them with a count of one. Jointly, the top ten make up around 2.1% of the sample.

The data were obtained in a study of vaccination effects on CD4 cells after COVID-19 (dated by TCRdb to between 2022 and 2023). Study-wide context: In the ViraFEST assay, PBMC were stimulated with viral peptide pools, and TCR sequencing was then used to find antigen-specific CD4+ T cell clonotypes based on their expansion. Across the study, the median time from the second dose to post-vaccine sampling was 72 days (range 14 to 241). Approximately 2.1 million PBMC per well were cultured in IMDM with about 4.6% human AB serum, 10 IU/ml IL-2 and gentamicin, plus 10 ug/ml peptides. In both COVID-19 convalescent patients and infection-naive vaccine recipients, the study compared SARS-CoV-2 spike-specific CD4+ TCR repertoires from before mRNA vaccination with those from after it. Altogether, some ten COVID-19 convalescent patients and a few SARS-CoV-2-naive healthy vaccine recipients made up the full study. The Oncomine TCR Beta short-read assay on an Illumina iSeq 100 was used to sequence cultures from other donors in the study.

On the study overall, not on this receptor specifically: Both infection-induced and vaccine-induced clones contracted markedly at late post-vaccination timepoints, which is consistent with waning T cell responses. The study was limited by a small number of convalescent patients and lacked early post-infection timepoints. In healthy vaccine recipients, vaccine-induced clones were almost all SARS-CoV-2 mono-reactive, with only 1 of 255 being cross-reactive with common cold coronaviruses.

The source is a human donor who received a COVID-19 vaccine. The sequence links TRBV4-2 to TRBJ2-5; the D region may be TRBD1 or TRBD2, each matching 5 bases equally. This specimen consisted of CD4+ T cells from PBMCs cultured without peptide, obtained after COVID-19 vaccination. CDR3 sequence: CASRELGTETQYF. The nucleotide sequence reads TGTGCCAGCAGGGAACTAGGGACGGAGACCCAGTACTTC.